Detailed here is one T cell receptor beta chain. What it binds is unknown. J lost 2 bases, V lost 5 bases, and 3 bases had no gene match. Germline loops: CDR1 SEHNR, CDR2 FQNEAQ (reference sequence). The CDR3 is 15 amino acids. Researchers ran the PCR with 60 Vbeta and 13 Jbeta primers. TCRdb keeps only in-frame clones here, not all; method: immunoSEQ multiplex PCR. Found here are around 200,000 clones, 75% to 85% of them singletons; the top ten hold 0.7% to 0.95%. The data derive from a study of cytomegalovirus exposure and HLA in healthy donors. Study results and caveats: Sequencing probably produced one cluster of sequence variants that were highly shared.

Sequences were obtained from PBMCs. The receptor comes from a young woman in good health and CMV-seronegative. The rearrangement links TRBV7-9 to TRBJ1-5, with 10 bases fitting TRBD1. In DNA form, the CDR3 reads TGTGCCAGCAGCGGGACAGGGGACGGCAATCAGCCCCAGCATTTT. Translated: CASSGTGDGNQPQHF.